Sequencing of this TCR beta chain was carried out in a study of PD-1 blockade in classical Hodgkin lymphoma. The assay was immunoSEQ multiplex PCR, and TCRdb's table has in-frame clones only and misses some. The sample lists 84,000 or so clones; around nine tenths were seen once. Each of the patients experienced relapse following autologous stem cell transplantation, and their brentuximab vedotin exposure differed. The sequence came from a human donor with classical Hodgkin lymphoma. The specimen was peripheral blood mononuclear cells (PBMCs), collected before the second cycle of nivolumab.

CDR3 nucleotide sequence: TGTGCCAGCAGCTTAGATTTTGCGGGAGCCTCCTACAATGAGCAGTTCTTC. Translating gives CASSLDFAGASYNEQFF. This chain links TRBV11-2 with TRBJ2-1, with 7 bases lining up with TRBD2. J gave up 0 bases and V 0 bases, and 5 bases lay outside the gene matches. CDR3 length equals 17 residues. Germline values: CDR1 SGHAT, CDR2 FQNNGV.